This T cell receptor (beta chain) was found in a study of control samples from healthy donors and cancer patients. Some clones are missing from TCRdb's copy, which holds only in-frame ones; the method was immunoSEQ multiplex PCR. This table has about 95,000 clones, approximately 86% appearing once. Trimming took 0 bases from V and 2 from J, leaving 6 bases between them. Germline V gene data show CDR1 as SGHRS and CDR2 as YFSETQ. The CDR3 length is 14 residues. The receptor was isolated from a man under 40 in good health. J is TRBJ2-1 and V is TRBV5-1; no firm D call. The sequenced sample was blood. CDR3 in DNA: TGCGCCAGCAGCTTGGAAGGCCCCTACAATGAGCAGTTCTTC. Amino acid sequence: CASSLEGPYNEQFF.